This is a list of T cell receptor beta chains from one sample in a study of blood T cells in healthy people across ages. TCRdb called the 5' RACE reads again in MiXCR, with one record for every CDR3 protein. There are 1.5 million to 2 million distinct CDR3 sequences in the sample; around 48% occur only once, and 2% to 2.5% lies in the top ten. The source material was blood. These receptor sequences come from a woman aged 40 to 50 in good health. Each CDR3 is given with its conserved first and last residue. Each record gives: clone size, D gene, J gene, V gene, CDR3 DNA, CDR3 protein. A D gene is named only where the DNA matches it firmly. A row's size may be missing; if present it is once, few, many or a size class.

.	TRBD1	TRBJ2-3	TRBV20-1	TGCAGTGCTAGAGAACAGGGGGTGACAGATACGCAGTATTTT	CSAREQGVTDTQYF
.	.	TRBJ2-5	TRBV20-1	TGCAGTGCTTTCTCCCCTGCGGAGGGCTTTGAGACCCAGTACTTC	CSAFSPAEGFETQYF
once	.	TRBJ2-7	TRBV3-1	TGTGCCAGCAGCGACAATCGTGGGACCGCCTACGAGCAGTACTTC	CASSDNRGTAYEQYF
.	.	TRBJ1-2	TRBV4-1	TGCGCCAGCAGCCAAGAACCCCAGTTCTATGGCTACACCTTC	CASSQEPQFYGYTF
few	TRBD1	TRBJ1-2	TRBV15	TGTGCCACCAGCCGGACCGCGACGGGACAGGGATATGGCTACACCTTC	CATSRTATGQGYGYTF
.	.	TRBJ2-3	TRBV20-1	TGCAGTGCTAGTGAGGTCCTAGATACGCAGTATTTT	CSASEVLDTQYF
.	.	TRBJ2-3	TRBV7-6	TGTGCCAGCAGCTTAGTGGTGGGGGCGGGGACCGCAGATACGCAGTATTTT	CASSLVVGAGTADTQYF
.	.	TRBJ1-2	TRBV7-2	TGTGCCAGCAGCTTACCGGGACAACCCTTCTATGGCTACACCTTC	CASSLPGQPFYGYTF
.	TRBD1	TRBJ2-1	TRBV6-2/TRBV6-3	TGTGCCAGCAGTCCGACAGGGTTAGGCTACAATGAGCAGTTCTTC	CASSPTGLGYNEQFF
few	TRBD1	TRBJ1-4	TRBV12-3/TRBV12-4	TGTGCCAGCAGTGCTCAACAGGGGGGCGGAGAAAAACTGTTTTTT	CASSAQQGGGEKLFF
.	.	TRBJ2-6	TRBV5-1	TGCGCCAGCAGCTTGTTGTTCGCTTCCGGGGCCAACGTCCTGACTTTC	CASSLLFASGANVLTF
.	.	TRBJ2-1	TRBV24-1	TGTGCCACCAGTGTCGGGAGAGGATACAATGAGCAGTTCTTC	CATSVGRGYNEQFF
.	TRBD2	TRBJ2-5	TRBV6-5	TGTGCCAGCAGTTACCTGGCTAGCGGGAGTCGCGAGACCCAGTACTTC	CASSYLASGSRETQYF
few	.	TRBJ1-2	TRBV4-1	TGCGCCAGCAGCCCCGGACAATCCCGTAACTATGGCTACACCTTC	CASSPGQSRNYGYTF
once	TRBD1	TRBJ1-4	TRBV28	TGTGCCAGCAGCCCCGACAGGGGGCGGCGAGCTAATGAAAAACTGTTTTTT	CASSPDRGRRANEKLFF
.	.	TRBJ2-7	TRBV7-8	TGTGCCAGCAGCCCAGAAACAGGGTACGAGCAGTACTTC	CASSPETGYEQYF